Below are 7 T cell receptor beta chains sequenced from a single sample in a study of radiotherapy plus CTLA-4 blockade in lung cancer. The data were produced by immunoSEQ multiplex PCR, yet TCRdb's version contains in-frame clones alone and is incomplete. The data contain about 25,000 clones, 60% to 75% of them seen just once; the ten biggest clones take up roughly 3.3%. Material: peripheral blood, obtained from a patient treated with radiotherapy plus ipilimumab. The receptor source for this set is a human donor with non-small cell lung cancer whose response to radiotherapy plus ipilimumab could not be evaluated.

The genes are TRBV5-1 and TRBJ2-3; the D is unclear. V was cut by 1 base and J by 0 bases, with 6 bases left in between. Germline V lookup: CDR1 SGHRS, CDR2 YFSETQ. This CDR3 region has 14 residues. The CDR3 is CASSLFLSTDTQYF. The CDR3, as DNA: TGCGCCAGCAGCTTGTTTCTTAGCACAGATACGCAGTATTTT.

V usage is TRBV29-1 and J usage is TRBJ2-1, with D perhaps TRBD1 (6 bases). The CDR3 covers 11 residues. The germline gives CDR1 SQVTM, CDR2 ANQGSEA. The V and J ends lost 7 bases and 4 bases respectively, with 8 bases between them. CDR3 sequence reads: CSAGQYNEQFF. As DNA, the CDR3 is TGCAGCGCCGGACAGTACAATGAGCAGTTCTTC.

The chain recombines TRBV6-6 with TRBJ1-2; TRBD1 is a possible D gene (6 bases). Germline assignment: CDR1 MNHNY and CDR2 SVGAGI (reference sequence). Between the trimmed V and J ends, which lost 4 bases and 8 bases, there was a span of 17 bases. The CDR3 is made up of 14 amino acids. The CDR3 loop reads CASSSRDRLRGYTF. As DNA, the CDR3 is TGTGCCAGCAGTTCCCGAGACAGGCTGCGGGGCTACACCTTC.

In DNA, the CDR3 is TGTGCCTGGAGTCACCCGGGGGACAGCCGGCAATGGAATTCACCCCTCCACTTT. Translating gives CAWSHPGDSRQWNSPLHF. The V and J genes are TRBV30 and TRBJ1-6, with 7 bases identical to TRBD1. CDR1 and CDR2 from the germline V gene are GTSNPN and SVGIG (reference sequence). V shed 2 bases and J 7 bases; nucleotides not matched to a gene: 17. The CDR3 totals 18 residues.

This clone was found a few times. V gene TRBV7-2 combines with J gene TRBJ2-7; the match to TRBD2 covers 12 bases. CDR1 is SGHTA, CDR2 FQGNSA, per germline. The J segment lost 6 bases and the V segment lost 5 bases, leaving 17 bases of the junction unmatched. The CDR3 covers 18 residues. The CDR3 loop is CASSHPPPRTSGIPEQYF. Here the CDR3 DNA reads TGTGCCAGCAGCCACCCCCCCCCGAGGACTAGCGGGATTCCCGAGCAGTACTTC.

J is TRBJ2-7 and V is TRBV7-9; the D gene is possibly TRBD1 (6 bases). The V end lost 3 bases, the J end lost 4 bases, and 10 bases lay between the germline ends. Germline V gene sequence: CDR1 SEHNR, CDR2 FQNEAQ (reference sequence). The CDR3 has 13 amino acids. CDR3 residues: CASSLGAVYEQYF. DNA for the CDR3: TGTGCCAGCAGCTTGGGGGCGGTATACGAGCAGTACTTC. Supplemented by reference TRBV7-9 and TRBJ2-7, the full variable domain reads DTGVSQNPRHKITKRGQNVTFRCDPISEHNRLYWYRQTLGQGPEFLTYFQNEAQLEKSRLLSDRFSAERPKGSFSTLEIQRTEQGDSAMYLCASSLGAVYEQYFGPGTRLTVT.

The V call is TRBV18, the J call TRBJ2-6; 10 nucleotides match TRBD1. This CDR3 is built from 18 residues. The germline V gene has CDR1 KGHSH and CDR2 LQKENI. The trim removed 3 bases at V and 2 bases at J, leaving 7 bases unmatched. The CDR3 DNA sequence: TGTGCCAGCTCACCCCTAGGACAGGGGGTCGCTGGGGCCAACGTCCTGACTTTC. This gives the protein CASSPLGQGVAGANVLTF.